This TCR beta chain was retrieved from a study of CD8 T cells in Susac syndrome. Broader study findings: The study conceded that its TCR sequencing and HLA analysis involved relatively few individuals.

With 2 bases clipped from V and 3 bases from J, the junction kept 3 bases outside the gene matches. Germline CDR1 is MNHEY and CDR2 is SVGAGI. The CDR3 loop spans 14 amino acids. Random hexamers were used to reverse transcribe an amount of roughly 0.45 to 1 ug RNA. Multiplex immunoSEQ PCR targeted 54 Vbeta and 13 Jbeta TCR beta segments. TCRdb recomputed calls from the immunoSEQ multiplex PCR reads with MiXCR, one row per CDR3 protein. The sample includes 150,000 to 200,000 distinct CDR3 sequences, just under 95% seen only once; the top ten take about 0.1%. As regards this clonotype: What it recognizes is unknown.

Peripheral blood CD8+ and CD4+ T cells were profiled by TCR beta sequencing. The study used healthy donors as controls matched for age and sex. The chain is built from TRBV6-5 and TRBJ2-7; 8 bases are a match to TRBD1. This TCR derives from a human donor in good health. Sequenced input: CD4+ T cells from PBMCs. CDR3 residues: CASSYRGQDYEQYF. The CDR3 DNA follows: TGTGCCAGCAGTTACAGGGGACAGGACTACGAGCAGTACTTC.